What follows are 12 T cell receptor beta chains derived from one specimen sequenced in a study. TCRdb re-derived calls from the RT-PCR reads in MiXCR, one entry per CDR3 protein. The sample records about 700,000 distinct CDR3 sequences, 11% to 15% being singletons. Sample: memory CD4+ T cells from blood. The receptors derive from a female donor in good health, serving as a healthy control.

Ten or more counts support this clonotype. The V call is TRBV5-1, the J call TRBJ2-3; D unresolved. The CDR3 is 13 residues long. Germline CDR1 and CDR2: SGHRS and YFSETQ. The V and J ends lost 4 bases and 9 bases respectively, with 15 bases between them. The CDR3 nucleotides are TGCGCCAGCAGCCTCGGGCCCGAAGGGACGCAGTATTTT. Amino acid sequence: CASSLGPEGTQYF.

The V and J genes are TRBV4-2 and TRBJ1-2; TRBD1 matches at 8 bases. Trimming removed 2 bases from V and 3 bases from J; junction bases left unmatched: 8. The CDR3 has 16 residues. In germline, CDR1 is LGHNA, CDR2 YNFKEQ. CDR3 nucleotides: TGTGCCAGCAGCCAACATACGACAGGGGATGACTATGGCTACACCTTC. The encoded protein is CASSQHTTGDDYGYTF.

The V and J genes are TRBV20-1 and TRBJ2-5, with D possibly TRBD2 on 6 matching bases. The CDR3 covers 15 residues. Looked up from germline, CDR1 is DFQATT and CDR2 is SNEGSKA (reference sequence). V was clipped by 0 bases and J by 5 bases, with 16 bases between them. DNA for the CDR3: TGCAGTGCTAGAGACTCCGGAGGGAGGTGGGAGACCCAGTACTTC. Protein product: CSARDSGGRWETQYF.

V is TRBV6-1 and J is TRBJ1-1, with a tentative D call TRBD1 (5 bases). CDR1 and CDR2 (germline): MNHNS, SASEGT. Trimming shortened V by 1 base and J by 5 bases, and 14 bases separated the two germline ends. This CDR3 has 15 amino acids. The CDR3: CASSEGGWGWTEAFF. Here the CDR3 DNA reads TGTGCCAGCAGTGAAGGGGGCTGGGGATGGACTGAAGCTTTCTTT.

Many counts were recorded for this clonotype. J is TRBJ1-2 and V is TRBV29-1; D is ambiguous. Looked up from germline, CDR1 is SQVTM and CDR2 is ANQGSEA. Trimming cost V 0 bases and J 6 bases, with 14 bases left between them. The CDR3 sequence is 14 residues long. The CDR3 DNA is TGCAGCGTTGAAGAGGGCCCGCTGCGTCATGGCTACACCTTC. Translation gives CSVEEGPLRHGYTF.

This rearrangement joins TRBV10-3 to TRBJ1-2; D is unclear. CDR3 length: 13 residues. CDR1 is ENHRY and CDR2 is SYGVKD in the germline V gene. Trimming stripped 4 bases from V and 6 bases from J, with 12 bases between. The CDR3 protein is CAISVGDADGYTF. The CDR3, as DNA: TGTGCCATCAGTGTGGGCGACGCTGATGGCTACACCTTC.

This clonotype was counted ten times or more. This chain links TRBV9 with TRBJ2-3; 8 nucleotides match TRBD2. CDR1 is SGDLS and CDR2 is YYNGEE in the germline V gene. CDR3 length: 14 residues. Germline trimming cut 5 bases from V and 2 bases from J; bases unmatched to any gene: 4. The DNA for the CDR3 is TGTGCCAGCAGTATAGCGGGGAACACAGATACGCAGTATTTT. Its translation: CASSIAGNTDTQYF.

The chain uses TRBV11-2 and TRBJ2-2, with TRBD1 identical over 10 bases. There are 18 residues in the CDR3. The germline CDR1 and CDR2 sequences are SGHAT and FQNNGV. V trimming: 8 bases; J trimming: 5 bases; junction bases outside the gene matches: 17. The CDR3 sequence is CASFAGTGAPPGTGELFF. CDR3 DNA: TGTGCCAGCTTCGCGGGGACAGGGGCGCCCCCGGGGACCGGGGAGCTGTTTTTT.

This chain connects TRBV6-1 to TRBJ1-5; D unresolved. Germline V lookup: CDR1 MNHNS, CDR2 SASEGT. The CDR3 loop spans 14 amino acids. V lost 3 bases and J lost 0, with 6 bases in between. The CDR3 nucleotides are TGTGCCAGCAGTGACGGACTTAGCAATCAGCCCCAGCATTTT. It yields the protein CASSDGLSNQPQHF.

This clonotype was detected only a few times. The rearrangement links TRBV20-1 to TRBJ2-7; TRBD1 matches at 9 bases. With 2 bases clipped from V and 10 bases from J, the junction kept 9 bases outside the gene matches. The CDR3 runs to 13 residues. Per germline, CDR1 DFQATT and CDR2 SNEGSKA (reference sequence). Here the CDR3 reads CSARRDRDPIQYF. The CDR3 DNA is TGCAGTGCTAGAAGGGACAGGGATCCGATACAGTACTTC.

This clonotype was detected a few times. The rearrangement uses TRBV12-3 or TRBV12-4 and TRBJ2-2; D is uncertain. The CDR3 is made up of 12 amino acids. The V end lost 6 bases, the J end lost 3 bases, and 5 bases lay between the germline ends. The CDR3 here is CASRFDTGELFF. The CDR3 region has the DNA TGTGCCAGCAGATTCGACACCGGGGAGCTGTTTTTT.

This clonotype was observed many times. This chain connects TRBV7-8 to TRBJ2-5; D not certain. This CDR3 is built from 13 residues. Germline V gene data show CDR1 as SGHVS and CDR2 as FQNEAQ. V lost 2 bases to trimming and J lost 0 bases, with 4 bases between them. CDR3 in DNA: TGTGCCAGCAGCTTAAGATACCAAGAGACCCAGTACTTC. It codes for CASSLRYQETQYF.